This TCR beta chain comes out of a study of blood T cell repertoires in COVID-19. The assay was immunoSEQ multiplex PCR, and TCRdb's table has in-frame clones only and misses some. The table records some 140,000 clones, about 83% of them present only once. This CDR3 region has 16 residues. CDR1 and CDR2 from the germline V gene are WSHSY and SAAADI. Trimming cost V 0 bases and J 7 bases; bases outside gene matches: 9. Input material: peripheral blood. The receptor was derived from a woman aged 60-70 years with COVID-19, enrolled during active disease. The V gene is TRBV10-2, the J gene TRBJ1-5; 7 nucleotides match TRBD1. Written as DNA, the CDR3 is TGCGCCAGCAGTGAGTCCGACAGGGTACGGTACCAGCCCCAGCATTTT. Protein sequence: CASSESDRVRYQPQHF.